Listed below are T cell receptor beta chains from one sample, sequenced in a study of T cell responses to AZD1222 COVID-19 vaccine. Only in-frame clones appear in the TCRdb table, and some are missing; sequencing was by immunoSEQ multiplex PCR. The sample lists about 140,000 clones; more than 75% were seen once. The input for sequencing was peripheral blood, taken 28 days after the second AZD1222 dose. Receptors were obtained from an adult who received the AZD1222 COVID-19 vaccine. The CDR3 runs from the conserved cysteine through the conserved F or W. A D gene is named only where the DNA matches it firmly. Not all rows give a size; the values are once, few, many and, for expanded clones, a class.

TRBD2 | TRBJ2-1 | TRBV6-1 | - | TGTGCCAGCAGTGAATATCGCGGGGGGCGAGATGAGCAGTTCTTC | CASSEYRGGRDEQFF
TRBD1 | TRBJ1-2 | TRBV27 | - | TGTGCCAGCAGTACCATGACAGGGGTGCTTGGCTACACCTTC | CASSTMTGVLGYTF
- | TRBJ2-1 | TRBV3-1/TRBV3-2 | - | TGTGCCAGCAGCCACCGGATCTCTGAGCAGTTCTTC | CASSHRISEQFF
TRBD1 | TRBJ1-5 | TRBV7-2 | - | TGTGCCAGCAGCTCCCAGTCAACAGGGGGCAGGCAGCCCCAGCATTTT | CASSSQSTGGRQPQHF
- | TRBJ2-3 | TRBV28 | - | TGTGCCAGCAAAGGGGCGGCCTTTTCAGATACGCAGTATTTT | CASKGAAFSDTQYF
- | TRBJ2-3 | TRBV19 | once | TGTGCCAGTACCAGCAGAGCTAGCACAGATACGCAGTATTTT | CASTSRASTDTQYF
- | TRBJ2-3 | TRBV5-1 | - | TGCGCCAGCAGCCCCGGACAGAACACAGATACGCAGTATTTT | CASSPGQNTDTQYF
- | TRBJ2-7 | TRBV29-1 | - | TGCAGCGTTGTGGTTGCATTGGGCTACGAGCAGTACTTC | CSVVVALGYEQYF
TRBD1 | TRBJ1-5 | TRBV19 | - | TGTGCCAGTAGTAGCCAGGGGGCGCTTGGCAATCAGCCCCAGCATTTT | CASSSQGALGNQPQHF
- | TRBJ1-1 | TRBV28 | - | TGTGCCAGCAGCCGCCGCACACAGGTGATGAACACTGAAGCTTTCTTT | CASSRRTQVMNTEAFF
- | TRBJ2-7 | TRBV7-2 | - | TGTGCCAGCAGCATCAGACAGACAGCCTACGAGCAGTACTTC | CASSIRQTAYEQYF
- | TRBJ1-1 | TRBV7-9 | few | TGTGCCAGCAGCTTAGTCTACAGGGTAGGGTCCGCTGGGACTGAAGCTTTCTTT | CASSLVYRVGSAGTEAFF